These T cell receptor beta chains were read from a single sample in a study of blood T cell repertoires in COVID-19. This table comes from immunoSEQ multiplex PCR, and its TCRdb copy is limited to in-frame clones, with some not included. The sample has some 180,000 clones; roughly 91% are singletons. The specimen sequenced was peripheral blood. These receptors were taken from a man aged 18 to 35 with COVID-19, enrolled during active disease. CDR3s include the opening cysteine and the closing phenylalanine or tryptophan. The order of the fields is V gene, D gene, J gene, clone size, CDR3 protein, CDR3 DNA. D genes are given only for firm matches. The size field is filled for only some rows; it gives once, few, many or a size class.

>TRBV24-1|TRBD1|TRBJ1-5|.
CATSGTWDSHSRGGQPQHF
TGTGCCACCAGTGGAACCTGGGACAGCCATTCCAGGGGAGGTCAGCCCCAGCATTTT
>TRBV4-3|TRBD2|TRBJ2-7|.
CASSPTGTSGGPSYEQYF
TGCGCCAGCAGCCCTACCGGGACTAGCGGGGGACCGAGCTACGAGCAGTACTTC
>TRBV25-1|.|TRBJ1-4|.
CAGGSLDEKLFF
TGTGCCGGAGGCAGCTTGGATGAAAAACTGTTTTTT
>TRBV27|.|TRBJ1-2|.
CASSPGEGRNYGYTF
TGTGCCAGCAGTCCGGGGGAGGGCAGGAACTATGGCTACACCTTC
>TRBV30|.|TRBJ1-1|few
CAWSVKGGTTEAFF
TGTGCCTGGAGTGTAAAAGGCGGAACCACTGAAGCTTTCTTT
>TRBV19|TRBD1|TRBJ2-7|.
CASSIVPGTGGEQYF
TGTGCCAGTAGTATAGTTCCCGGGACAGGGGGAGAGCAGTACTTC
>TRBV9|.|TRBJ1-3|.
CASSLFSRPGISGNTIYF
TGTGCCAGCAGCCTATTCAGCCGACCGGGAATTTCTGGAAACACCATATATTTT
>TRBV3-1/TRBV3-2|TRBD1|TRBJ2-7|.
CASSRDRGTYEQYF
TGTGCCAGCAGCCGGGACAGAGGAACCTACGAGCAGTACTTC
>TRBV18|TRBD2|TRBJ2-3|.
CASSLAGGRTDTQYF
TGTGCCAGCTCACTGGCGGGAGGCAGGACAGATACGCAGTATTTT
>TRBV28|.|TRBJ2-7|.
CASSFGRDYEQYF
TGTGCCAGCAGTTTTGGCAGGGACTACGAGCAGTACTTC
>TRBV4-3|.|TRBJ2-3|.
CASSQENTGPDTQYF
TGCGCCAGCAGCCAGGAAAACACAGGGCCAGATACGCAGTATTTT
>TRBV28|.|TRBJ1-2|.
CASSFPALSGYTF
TGTGCCAGCAGTTTCCCTGCCCTATCCGGCTACACCTTC
>TRBV11-2|TRBD2|TRBJ2-1|.
CASSLWGLYSISYNEQFF
TGTGCCAGCAGCTTATGGGGACTATACTCTATCTCCTACAATGAGCAGTTCTTC
>TRBV7-8|.|TRBJ1-3|.
CASSPRNNWGNTIYF
TGTGCCAGCAGCCCCAGGAACAACTGGGGAAACACCATATATTTT
>TRBV9|.|TRBJ2-2|.
CASSVDPSATGELFF
TGTGCCAGCAGCGTAGACCCCTCAGCGACCGGGGAGCTGTTTTTT
>TRBV16|.|TRBJ1-3|.
CASSPNSYSGNTIYF
TGTGCCAGCAGCCCCAACTCTTACTCTGGAAACACCATATATTTT
>TRBV9|.|TRBJ2-2|.
CASSEYPTLNRVTGELFF
TGTGCCAGCAGCGAGTACCCCACCTTGAACAGGGTCACCGGGGAGCTGTTTTTT
>TRBV3-1/TRBV3-2|.|TRBJ1-6|.
CASSQGLNNSPLHF
TGTGCCAGCAGCCAAGGGCTGAATAATTCACCCCTCCACTTT
>TRBV5-1|TRBD2|TRBJ2-7|.
CASSQGLAGDEQYF
TGCGCCAGCAGCCAGGGACTAGCGGGAGACGAGCAGTACTTC
>TRBV3-1/TRBV3-2|.|TRBJ2-1|.
CASSEPGGAESHNEQFF
TGTGCCAGCAGCGAACCGGGCGGGGCGGAGAGCCACAATGAGCAGTTCTTC
>TRBV6-5|TRBD1|TRBJ1-5|.
CASSLTTGMGQPQHF
TGTGCCAGCAGTCTAACGACAGGGATGGGGCAGCCCCAGCATTTT
>TRBV6-6|.|TRBJ2-1|.
CASSYSHRVPDNEQFF
TGTGCCAGCAGTTACTCCCACAGGGTCCCTGACAATGAGCAGTTCTTC
>TRBV27|.|TRBJ2-7|.
CASSLTSGVPYEQYF
TGTGCCAGCAGCCTTACCTCAGGGGTCCCCTACGAGCAGTACTTC
>TRBV6-2/TRBV6-3|.|TRBJ2-7|once
CASSYTGSGSDEQYF
TGTGCCAGCAGCTATACCGGGTCTGGGAGTGACGAGCAGTACTTC
>TRBV6-2/TRBV6-3|.|TRBJ1-4|.
CASSHPREGKLLF
TGTGCCAGCAGCCACCCCCGCGAGGGAAAACTGCTTTTT
>TRBV28|TRBD2|TRBJ2-1|.
CASSSGSTNEQFF
TGTGCCAGTTCTAGCGGATCGACCAATGAGCAGTTCTTC
>TRBV28|.|TRBJ1-6|.
CATEGGRFYNSPLHF
TGTGCCACAGAGGGGGGGCGATTCTATAATTCACCCCTCCACTTT
>TRBV7-9|TRBD2|TRBJ2-1|.
CASRPGLAANEQFF
TGTGCCAGCCGACCGGGACTAGCAGCGAATGAGCAGTTCTTC
>TRBV30|.|TRBJ2-2|.
CAWSVEIYNTGELFF
TGTGCCTGGAGTGTAGAAATCTATAACACCGGGGAGCTGTTTTTT
>TRBV5-6|TRBD2|TRBJ2-3|.
CASSLAGVADTQYF
TGTGCCAGCAGCCTAGCGGGAGTGGCAGATACGCAGTATTTT
>TRBV6-1|.|TRBJ2-3|.
CASSEAHTQYF
TGTGCCAGCAGTGAGGCCCATACGCAGTATTTT
>TRBV7-2|TRBD2|TRBJ2-2|.
CASSLEFGGGLTNTGELFF
TGTGCCAGCAGCTTAGAATTTGGGGGAGGGCTTACGAACACCGGGGAGCTGTTTTTT
>TRBV7-8|TRBD1|TRBJ1-5|.
CASSLETGGSQPQHF
TGTGCCAGCAGCTTAGAGACAGGGGGAAGTCAGCCCCAGCATTTT
>TRBV18|.|TRBJ1-5|few
CASSPGRLNQPQHF
TGTGCCAGCTCACCAGGGAGGCTCAATCAGCCCCAGCATTTT
>TRBV28|TRBD1|TRBJ1-5|.
CAINRGLGQPQHF
TGTGCCATCAACAGGGGGCTAGGTCAGCCCCAGCATTTT
>TRBV30|TRBD1|TRBJ1-6|many
CAWANGDRNSPLHF
TGTGCCTGGGCCAACGGGGACAGGAATTCACCCCTCCACTTT
>TRBV19|.|TRBJ1-3|.
CASSPQGNSGNTIYF
TGTGCCAGTAGTCCTCAGGGAAACTCTGGAAACACCATATATTTT
>TRBV6-2/TRBV6-3|.|TRBJ1-5|few
CASSTGAGAQPQHF
TGTGCCAGCAGCACCGGGGCAGGGGCTCAGCCCCAGCATTTT
>TRBV5-6|.|TRBJ2-1|.
CASSLAPGRGNNEQFF
TGTGCCAGCAGCTTGGCCCCCGGGCGAGGGAACAATGAGCAGTTCTTC
>TRBV12-5|.|TRBJ1-1|.
CASGPGRGDQGAFF
TGTGCTAGTGGCCCCGGGAGGGGGGATCAAGGAGCTTTCTTT
>TRBV7-6|TRBD1|TRBJ2-2|.
CASSPGTGGLTGELFF
TGTGCCAGCAGCCCAGGGACAGGGGGCCTTACCGGGGAGCTGTTTTTT
>TRBV28|TRBD1|TRBJ1-6|.
CASSRGYNSPLHF
TGTGCCAGCAGCAGGGGGTATAATTCACCCCTCCACTTT
>TRBV5-6|.|TRBJ1-3|.
CASSIHRKYSGNTIYF
TGTGCCAGCAGTATCCACAGGAAATACTCTGGAAACACCATATATTTT
>TRBV28|TRBD2|TRBJ2-1|once
CASSLSGREGRYEQFF
TGTGCCAGCAGCCTTAGCGGGAGGGAAGGCCGTTATGAGCAGTTCTTC
>TRBV3-1/TRBV3-2|.|TRBJ2-3|.
CASSRRGLRTDTQYF
TGTGCCAGCAGCCGGCGGGGACTTAGGACAGATACGCAGTATTTT
>TRBV28|TRBD2|TRBJ2-7|.
CASSLSGTRLYEQYF
TGTGCCAGCAGTTTATCTGGGACTAGACTCTACGAGCAGTACTTC
>TRBV19|TRBD2|TRBJ2-3|.
CASKGSGTDTQYF
TGTGCCAGTAAGGGTAGCGGGACAGATACGCAGTATTTT
>TRBV5-1|.|TRBJ1-5|.
CASSVDADNQPQHF
TGCGCCAGCAGCGTGGACGCAGACAATCAGCCCCAGCATTTT
>TRBV7-9|.|TRBJ1-3|many
CASSVGGQGGNTIYF
TGTGCCAGCAGTGTAGGGGGTCAGGGCGGAAACACCATATATTTT
>TRBV6-5|TRBD1|TRBJ1-2|.
CASSSGQGTRGYTF
TGTGCCAGCAGTTCCGGACAGGGAACGAGGGGCTACACCTTC
>TRBV5-1|.|TRBJ2-3|.
CASSLGLAFSTDTQYF
TGCGCCAGCAGCTTGGGGCTAGCGTTTTCCACAGATACGCAGTATTTT
>TRBV9|TRBD1|TRBJ2-1|.
CASSVAPGQVFHEQFF
TGTGCCAGCAGCGTAGCCCCGGGACAGGTATTCCATGAGCAGTTCTTC
>TRBV7-8|.|TRBJ2-7|.
CASSLVGRSSSYEQYF
TGTGCCAGCAGCTTAGTGGGCAGGTCGAGCTCCTACGAGCAGTACTTC